Listed below are T cell receptor beta chains from one sample, sequenced in a study of T cell responses to AZD1222 COVID-19 vaccine. Generated by immunoSEQ multiplex PCR, the TCRdb table keeps only in-frame clones and is missing some. The profile covers around 100,000 clones, with roughly nine tenths appearing a single time and about 48% taken by the ten largest. Sequenced here: peripheral blood, sampled on day 0 of AZD1222 vaccination. These receptor sequences come from an adult in good health. The CDR3 runs from the conserved cysteine through the conserved F or W. Fields, in order: J gene, V gene, D gene, CDR3 DNA, CDR3 protein. D genes are given only for firm matches.

J gene: TRBJ1-5; V gene: TRBV30; D gene: NA; CDR3 DNA: TGTGCCTGGAGTGTGAACAGAAATCAGCCCCAGCATTTT; CDR3 protein: CAWSVNRNQPQHF
J gene: TRBJ1-6; V gene: TRBV19; D gene: TRBD1; CDR3 DNA: TGTGCCAGTGCCACTAGACAGGGGATCGTTAATTCACCCCTCCACTTT; CDR3 protein: CASATRQGIVNSPLHF
J gene: TRBJ2-7; V gene: TRBV28; D gene: NA; CDR3 DNA: TGTGCCAGCAAACTGGACAGCATGGTGAATTACGAGCAGTACTTC; CDR3 protein: CASKLDSMVNYEQYF
J gene: TRBJ1-2; V gene: TRBV5-1; D gene: TRBD1; CDR3 DNA: TGCGCCAGCAGCTTGGGACAGGGCTTAGGAGGCTATGGCTACACCTTC; CDR3 protein: CASSLGQGLGGYGYTF
J gene: TRBJ2-2; V gene: TRBV7-2; D gene: NA; CDR3 DNA: TGTGCCAGCAGCCAACTACTCCTGGGGACCGGGGAGCTGTTTTTT; CDR3 protein: CASSQLLLGTGELFF
J gene: TRBJ2-3; V gene: TRBV7-2; D gene: TRBD2; CDR3 DNA: TGTGCCAGCAGCCCTAGCGGGAGAGTTAGCACAGATACGCAGTATTTT; CDR3 protein: CASSPSGRVSTDTQYF
J gene: TRBJ2-3; V gene: TRBV6-2/TRBV6-3; D gene: NA; CDR3 DNA: TGTGCCAGCAGTTACTCATATTCCGGGAACAGGGCAGATACGCAGTATTTT; CDR3 protein: CASSYSYSGNRADTQYF
J gene: TRBJ2-2; V gene: TRBV11-2; D gene: NA; CDR3 DNA: TGTGCCAGCAGCTTAGAGGGTAGCATGAACACCGGGGAGCTGTTTTTT; CDR3 protein: CASSLEGSMNTGELFF
J gene: TRBJ2-7; V gene: TRBV19; D gene: TRBD1; CDR3 DNA: TGTGCCAGTAGTATCCCGGGACAGACCTCCTACGAGCAGTACTTC; CDR3 protein: CASSIPGQTSYEQYF
J gene: TRBJ1-5; V gene: TRBV6-5; D gene: TRBD1; CDR3 DNA: TGTGCCACCAGGGGGAGGGCACCCGTCCAGCCCCAGCATTTT; CDR3 protein: CATRGRAPVQPQHF